This section outlines one TCR beta chain sequence together with its context. The antigen it binds to is not known. Per-base qualities were not stored, and no clone one base away is much larger. The record originates from a study of T cell responses to AZD1222 COVID-19 vaccine (dated by TCRdb to the early 2020s). For context, the study as a whole: AZD1222 recipients with second doses at about 4 weeks or about 12 weeks were pooled, because spike-specific TCR depth and breadth did not differ between schedules. A total of just over 230 trial participants underwent TCR sequencing, of whom under 220 had received two doses of AZD1222 and some 25 had received two doses of the MenACWY control vaccine. Trial participants were enrolled by age into 18-55, 56-69 and 70-plus year subgroups, with 148, 28 and 57 TCR-sequenced participants respectively. Findings and caveats that apply to the study as a whole: Because no day 14 peak-response samples were available, repertoires were characterized only after the peak T cell response. Reportedly, close to half of the unique spike-specific TCRs recognized epitopes lying outside the regions that are mutated in the B.1.351 and B.1.1.7 variants. Spike-specific TCR breadth and depth rose significantly after two AZD1222 doses compared with day 0 and with MenACWY recipients. CD4 TCRs associated with the vaccine covered the entire spike protein, and the dominant responses were in regions 160-218 and 743-854. Conclusions about previously exposed vaccinees were limited because only six or seven AZD1222 recipients were SARS-CoV-2 seropositive at baseline. The 56-69-year group was small, and its depth increase did not reach significance, likely because of low power. Most participants were white British and females outnumbered males, and the authors suggested that clonal diversity may have been underestimated.

The CDR3 regions of human TCRbeta chains were subjected to immunosequencing. Per the original workflow: TCRs in the repertoires were compared against a reference library of SARS-CoV-2-specific TCRs that had been generated with the MIRA antigen-specificity platform. Breadth meant the fraction of unique TCRs that were SARS-CoV-2-associated, whereas depth meant the fraction of total T cells that were SARS-CoV-2-associated. Using the MIRA data, each spike-specific TCR was mapped to the spike region that the TCR reacts to and placed in a CD4 or CD8 class. Log10-transformed breadth and depth values were compared by one-way ANOVA with Sidak's multiple comparisons tests. Here the immuneACCESS table is served through TCRdb, limited to in-frame sequences with V and J called. Missing clones are a known gap in these copies; in checked studies unresolved V genes cover under half, and the rest lacks a known reason. V and J calls and clone size follow that table, whereas D and trimming were derived from the DNA. This sample is represented by approximately 130,000 clones; around nine tenths of them were singletons. Of the sample, about 1.5% is held by the ten largest clones.

Explained via the paper, the time point label denotes: baseline before first vaccination. Samples from vaccinated people were obtained from the UK trials COV001 and COV002, which included a single-blind randomized controlled phase 2/3 trial of AZD1222 (ChAdOx1 nCoV-19) in healthy adults. For TCRbeta chain sequencing, PBMC samples were collected from trial participants at day 0 and at day 28 after the second dose. The CDR3, cysteine through phenylalanine, is 16 amino acids long. The kept DNA is CDR3 alone, 48 bases in frame from the first base. Via the germline V gene, CDR1 is MNHEY and CDR2 SVGAGI. V is pared back by 2 bases and J by 7 bases, with 18 bases lying between the germline termini.

This receptor chain uses TRBV6-5 and TRBJ2-1; the D gene may be TRBD1 or TRBD2, since each aligns over 5 bases. Specimen: peripheral blood, collected on day 0 of AZD1222 vaccination. The receptor was isolated from an adult in good health. The CDR3 sequence is CASSYGTGWSGNEQFF. The DNA is TGTGCCAGCAGTTACGGGACGGGATGGTCGGGAAATGAGCAGTTCTTC.